A single sample gave rise to the 16 T cell receptor beta chains below, sequenced in a study of shared clonotypes between healthy human individuals (dated by TCRdb to the early 2020s). Library method: the immunoSEQ multiplex PCR assay. The table comes from immuneACCESS by way of TCRdb, which keeps in-frame sequences with V and J called. Part of the clones is missing from these tables; in studies checked, under half for an unresolved V gene and the rest for unknown reasons. In this sample the table shows roughly 2.2 million clones, 85% to 95% of which occur a single time. About 0.39% of the sample rests with the top ten. What was sequenced was naive CD4+ T cells from PBMCs. The sample's cell subset or site label, decoded: CD45RA+ positively selected. Every receptor here comes from a man between 18 and 35 years old in good health. Some clones in this sample may be carry-over from other donors' samples.

V and J are TRBV18 and TRBJ2-7; D uncertain. Looked up from germline, CDR1 is KGHSH and CDR2 is LQKENI. The V gene lost 3 bases and the J gene lost 3 bases, with 12 bases spanning the gap. This CDR3 comprises 14 residues. CDR3 protein: CASSPTPGRYEQYF. As DNA, the CDR3 is TGTGCCAGCTCACCCACCCCGGGCCGCTACGAGCAGTACTTC. Drawing the rest from reference TRBV18 and TRBJ2-7, the complete variable domain is NAGVMQNPRHLVRRRGQEARLRCSPMKGHSHVYWYRQLPEEGLKFMVYLQKENIIDESGMPKERFSAEFPKEGPSILRIQQVVRGDSAAYFCASSPTPGRYEQYFGPGTRLTVT.

The chain carries TRBV5-4 and TRBJ1-1; D call uncertain. Germline V gene sequence: CDR1 SGHNT, CDR2 YYREEE (reference sequence). The CDR3 has 14 amino acids. The V end lost 5 bases, the J end lost 4 bases, and 15 bases lay between the germline ends. The CDR3 region is CASRPTAPATEAFF. The CDR3 DNA follows: TGTGCCAGCAGACCAACAGCTCCAGCCACTGAAGCTTTCTTT.

The CDR3 region is CASSQNRDFSSYNEQFF. As DNA, the CDR3 is TGCGCCAGCAGCCAAAATCGGGACTTCAGCTCCTACAATGAGCAGTTCTTC. This chain joins TRBV4-3 and TRBJ2-1; D possibly corresponds to TRBD2 (6 bases). The CDR3 covers 17 residues. Per germline, CDR1 LGHNA and CDR2 YSLEER. The V gene lost 2 bases and the J gene lost 0 bases, with 14 bases spanning the gap.

The DNA for the CDR3 is TGCGCCAGCAGCTTGTATGGCAGGGATAATGAAAAACTGTTTTTT. Its protein product is CASSLYGRDNEKLFF. The chain links TRBV5-1 to TRBJ1-4; D might be TRBD1 (5 bases). Trimming shortened V by 1 base and J by 4 bases, and 11 bases separated the two germline ends. CDR1 and CDR2 (germline): SGHRS, YFSETQ. The CDR3 extends over 15 amino acids.

Notes on this clone: Mismatch with germline at one junction end may stem from a read error. This chain links TRBV30 with TRBJ1-2; tentatively, D is TRBD1 (6 bases). This CDR3 is 12 amino acids long. Germline V gives CDR1 GTSNPN, CDR2 SVGIG (reference sequence). CDR3 amino acids: CAWSGYTGTSAF. The CDR3 nucleotides read TGTGCCTGGAGCGGATACACAGGGACCTCTGCCTTC.

The V call is TRBV7-2, the J call TRBJ2-3; 9 bases map to TRBD2. Germline V gene sequence: CDR1 SGHTA, CDR2 FQGNSA. The CDR3 totals 15 residues. The V gene end was trimmed by 5 bases and the J gene end by 1 base; junction bases not matched to a gene: 4. This CDR3 reads CASSPRTSGTDTQYF. CDR3 sequence (DNA): TGTGCCAGCAGCCCTCGGACTAGCGGCACAGATACGCAGTATTTT.

Written as DNA, the CDR3 is TGCGCCAGCAGTGAGAACCTAGCTGGGTCCAATACGCAGTATTTT. This sequence encodes CASSENLAGSNTQYF. The chain links TRBV10-1 to TRBJ2-3; D may be TRBD2 (5 bases). CDR3 length equals 15 residues. V lost 2 bases and J lost 7, with 16 bases in between. Germline V gene lookup returns CDR1 WNHNN and CDR2 SYGVQD (reference sequence).

The CDR3 DNA is TGTGCCAGCAGCTCCGCACAAATGACATCGAACACCGGGGAGCTGTTTTTT. Its protein product is CASSSAQMTSNTGELFF. This sequence joins TRBV7-9 and TRBJ2-2, with D unresolved. Trimming stripped 4 bases from V and 0 bases from J, with 15 bases between. CDR1 is SEHNR, CDR2 FQNEAQ, per germline (reference sequence). This CDR3 comprises 17 residues.

The CDR3 region has the DNA TGTGCCAGCAGTTTATTCTTAGCGAGGGGCACAGTCACCTTC. This gives the protein CASSLFLARGTVTF. J is TRBJ1-2 and V is TRBV27, with D tentatively TRBD1 (5 bases). CDR3 length equals 14 residues. Germline loops: CDR1 MNHEY, CDR2 SMNVEV (reference sequence). Trimming pared 1 base from V and 13 bases from J, leaving 19 bases between.

The chain recombines TRBV27 with TRBJ2-7; TRBD2 matches 8 bases. CDR3 length: 16 residues. J was trimmed by 3 bases and V by 5 bases; bases with no gene match: 12. From germline, CDR1 is MNHEY and CDR2 SMNVEV (reference sequence). The CDR3 DNA reads as TGTGCCAGCAGTCCGCGCCGCGGGGGGCGTCACTACGAGCAGTACTTC. It encodes CASSPRRGGRHYEQYF.

For the CDR3, the DNA is TGTGCCAGCTCACCCACTGGGACCGCGAATCAGCCCCAGCATTTT. Its translation: CASSPTGTANQPQHF. This chain joins TRBV18 and TRBJ1-5; D possibly corresponds to TRBD1 (5 bases). Germline V gives CDR1 KGHSH, CDR2 LQKENI. V dropped 3 bases and J dropped 4 bases, with 13 bases sitting between them. This CDR3 comprises 15 residues.

The genes are TRBV11-2 and TRBJ2-5; 14 bases fit TRBD2. V lost 7 bases to trimming and J lost 5 bases; unmatched junction nucleotides: 12. The CDR3 runs to 17 residues. Germline values: CDR1 SGHAT, CDR2 FQNNGV. The CDR3 protein is CASTRTSGRLTLETQYF. Here the CDR3 DNA reads TGTGCCAGCACCAGGACTAGCGGGAGGTTGACTTTGGAGACCCAGTACTTC.

The chain carries TRBV5-7 and TRBJ2-7; 12 bases map to TRBD1. TRBV5-7 is given ORF status, its function remaining uncertain. Trimming took 5 bases from V and 4 from J; bases not matched to a gene: 7. This CDR3 is built from 15 residues. The CDR3 here is CASSGEGQGAYEQYF. CDR3 DNA sequence: TGTGCCAGCAGTGGTGAGGGACAGGGGGCATACGAGCAGTACTTC.

The chain joins TRBV6-5 to TRBJ2-1, with 12 nucleotides matching TRBD2. The CDR3 loop spans 16 amino acids. Looked up from germline, CDR1 is MNHEY and CDR2 is SVGAGI. J was trimmed by 9 bases and V by 0 bases; bases with no gene match: 6. CDR3 in amino acids: CASSYSASGRVTEQFF. As DNA, the CDR3 is TGTGCCAGCAGTTACTCCGCTAGCGGGAGGGTTACTGAGCAGTTCTTC.

In this sample, this clone turned up once. The rearrangement joins TRBV7-9 to TRBJ2-4, with 10 bases matching TRBD2. The germline gives CDR1 SEHNR, CDR2 FQNEAQ (reference sequence). CDR3 length: 17 amino acids. V lost 5 bases, J lost 8 bases, and 15 bases stayed unmatched. For the CDR3, the DNA is TGTGCCAGCAGCCCGGGAAGCGGGAGGGCCGGTTCGGACATTCAGTACTTC. It translates to CASSPGSGRAGSDIQYF.

The chain combines TRBV6-1 with TRBJ2-5; 12 bases line up with TRBD2. The CDR3 is 15 residues long. Germline values: CDR1 MNHNS, CDR2 SASEGT. Losses at the gene ends were 7 bases for V and 1 base for J; bases not matched to a gene: 4. The CDR3, as DNA: TGTGCCAGCACTACTAGCGGGAGGCTCCAAGAGACCCAGTACTTC. Translating gives CASTTSGRLQETQYF.